A selection of T cell receptor beta chains follows, all from one sample in a study of blood T cell repertoires in COVID-19. Profiling relied on immunoSEQ multiplex PCR, and the TCRdb table lists in-frame clones only, not all of them. The sample yields about 220,000 clones, 84% seen once. Sequenced: peripheral blood. These receptors were collected from a woman aged 55-70 years with acute or convalescent COVID-19. CDR3s include the opening cysteine and the closing phenylalanine or tryptophan. Fields, in order: CDR3 protein, CDR3 DNA, D gene, clone size, V gene, J gene. A D gene is named only where the DNA matches it firmly. For some rows the clone size is stated as once, few or many, or as a class when expanded; others skip it.

CASSESGSYNEQFF	TGTGCCAGCAGTGAAAGCGGGAGCTACAATGAGCAGTTCTTC	TRBD2	few	TRBV6-1	TRBJ2-1
CAWGGLTDTQYF	TGTGCCTGGGGCGGGTTAACAGATACGCAGTATTTT	NA	NA	TRBV30	TRBJ2-3
CASSFGTGIYNEQFF	TGCGCCAGCAGCTTCGGGACAGGGATCTACAATGAGCAGTTCTTC	TRBD1	few	TRBV5-1	TRBJ2-1
CASRTRLGLAGGRSYNEQFF	TGTGCCAGCAGAACGAGGCTAGGACTAGCGGGGGGGCGGTCCTACAATGAGCAGTTCTTC	TRBD2	NA	TRBV27	TRBJ2-1
CASSRTPGQATGELFF	TGTGCCAGCAGCCGTACGCCGGGACAGGCGACCGGGGAGCTGTTTTTT	TRBD1	NA	TRBV7-8	TRBJ2-2
CAWKSSGANVLTF	TGTGCCTGGAAGAGTTCTGGGGCCAACGTCCTGACTTTC	NA	NA	TRBV30	TRBJ2-6
CASSQEGLAGGNTGELFF	TGTGCCAGCAGCCAAGAAGGACTAGCGGGGGGGAACACCGGGGAGCTGTTTTTT	TRBD2	NA	TRBV4-2	TRBJ2-2
CASSPTPTSGAGELFF	TGTGCCAGCAGCCCGACACCCACTAGCGGGGCCGGGGAGCTGTTTTTT	TRBD2	once	TRBV9	TRBJ2-2
CASRGSQGTGELFF	TGTGCCAGCCGCGGCAGCCAAGGAACCGGGGAGCTGTTTTTT	NA	many	TRBV2	TRBJ2-2
CASSYSGGAEVYTYEQYF	TGTGCCAGCAGTTATTCCGGGGGGGCCGAAGTCTATACCTACGAGCAGTACTTC	TRBD2	NA	TRBV6-2/TRBV6-3	TRBJ2-7
CASSPGRGRLYNSPLHF	TGTGCCAGCAGTCCGGGCCGGGGTAGGTTGTATAATTCACCCCTCCACTTT	NA	once	TRBV7-2	TRBJ1-6
CASSLGLAPKDEQFF	TGCGCCAGCAGCCTGGGACTAGCCCCGAAGGATGAGCAGTTCTTC	TRBD2	NA	TRBV5-1	TRBJ2-1
CASSGGANTGELFF	TGTGCCAGCAGCGGGGGAGCGAACACCGGGGAGCTGTTTTTT	NA	NA	TRBV2	TRBJ2-2
CASSGTGANTEAFF	TGCGCCAGCAGCGGGACAGGGGCGAACACTGAAGCTTTCTTT	TRBD1	NA	TRBV5-1	TRBJ1-1
CASSGTGMNQPQHF	TGTGCCAGCAGTGGGACAGGGATGAATCAGCCCCAGCATTTT	TRBD1	NA	TRBV2	TRBJ1-5
CASSMTGPQETQYF	TGTGCCAGCAGCATGACAGGGCCCCAAGAGACCCAGTACTTC	TRBD1	NA	TRBV5-6	TRBJ2-5
CASSTRTGGGYTF	TGCGCCAGCAGCACTCGGACAGGAGGGGGCTACACCTTC	TRBD1	NA	TRBV5-1	TRBJ1-2
CASSLSSTDTQYF	TGTGCCAGCAGCTTGTCTAGCACAGATACGCAGTATTTT	NA	NA	TRBV7-4	TRBJ2-3
CASSIFIGGSYNEQFF	TGTGCCAGTAGTATTTTCATCGGGGGATCCTACAATGAGCAGTTCTTC	NA	NA	TRBV19	TRBJ2-1
CSVERGGTEAFF	TGCAGCGTTGAGAGGGGGGGAACTGAAGCTTTCTTT	NA	NA	TRBV29-1	TRBJ1-1
CASSLLGQGRKYF	TGTGCCAGCAGCTTATTGGGACAGGGGAGAAAGTACTTC	TRBD1	NA	TRBV7-2	TRBJ2-5
CASTGGGGELFF	TGTGCCAGCACCGGAGGTGGCGGGGAGCTGTTTTTT	NA	NA	TRBV6-5	TRBJ2-2
CASRTQGGDYGYTF	TGTGCCAGCAGAACACAGGGAGGGGACTATGGCTACACCTTC	NA	NA	TRBV6-5	TRBJ1-2
CASSFRDRALYYGYTF	TGTGCCAGCAGTTTCCGGGACAGGGCCCTTTACTATGGCTACACCTTC	TRBD1	once	TRBV28	TRBJ1-2
CASSLRGRAQETQYF	TGTGCCAGCAGCTTAAGGGGGCGGGCACAAGAGACCCAGTACTTC	TRBD1	NA	TRBV11-2	TRBJ2-5
CAATRDSNEKLFF	TGTGCCGCGACCCGGGACAGCAATGAAAAACTGTTTTTT	TRBD1	NA	TRBV3-1/TRBV3-2	TRBJ1-4
CAWGAGANTGELFF	TGTGCCTGGGGGGCAGGGGCGAACACCGGGGAGCTGTTTTTT	NA	NA	TRBV30	TRBJ2-2
CAISGGAWLDEQYF	TGTGCCATCAGTGGTGGGGCCTGGCTCGACGAGCAGTACTTC	NA	NA	TRBV10-3	TRBJ2-7
CASSLLGPPEPQHF	TGTGCCAGCTCACTCCTGGGGCCCCCTGAGCCCCAGCATTTT	NA	NA	TRBV18	TRBJ1-5
CASSFWDTRMYEQFF	TGTGCCAGCAGTTTTTGGGACACCAGGATGTATGAGCAGTTCTTC	NA	NA	TRBV27	TRBJ2-1
CASPTSQGRGYGYTF	TGTGCCAGCCCGACTTCACAGGGGCGGGGCTATGGCTACACCTTC	TRBD1	NA	TRBV25-1	TRBJ1-2
CASSRDRVRSPLHF	TGTGCCAGTAGCAGGGACAGGGTAAGATCACCCCTCCACTTT	TRBD1	NA	TRBV19	TRBJ1-6
CASSYVGGSGNTIYF	TGTGCCAGCAGTTACGTCGGGGGATCTGGAAACACCATATATTTT	NA	NA	TRBV6-2/TRBV6-3	TRBJ1-3
CASSLAPGADEKLFF	TGTGCCAGCAGCTTGGCACCAGGGGCGGATGAAAAACTGTTTTTT	NA	NA	TRBV5-4	TRBJ1-4
CASSRTGYGYTF	TGTGCCAGCAGCCGGACAGGCTATGGCTACACCTTC	TRBD1	NA	TRBV28	TRBJ1-2
CASTRTGAISTNEKLFF	TGTGCCAGCACTAGGACAGGGGCGATATCAACTAATGAAAAACTGTTTTTT	TRBD1	NA	TRBV2	TRBJ1-4
CASSLALAGDNPSTDTQYF	TGCGCCAGCAGCTTGGCCCTTGCGGGGGACAACCCTAGCACAGATACGCAGTATTTT	NA	once	TRBV5-1	TRBJ2-3
CASSLSQGAGGYTF	TGTGCCAGCAGCTTGTCCCAGGGGGCCGGTGGCTACACCTTC	TRBD1	NA	TRBV7-2	TRBJ1-2
CASSPWTGSSYNEQFF	TGTGCCAGTAGTCCTTGGACAGGGTCAAGCTACAATGAGCAGTTCTTC	TRBD1	NA	TRBV19	TRBJ2-1
CASSQGQGAASYGYTF	TGCGCCAGCAGCCAAGGACAGGGGGCGGCCAGCTATGGCTACACCTTC	TRBD1	NA	TRBV4-3	TRBJ1-2
CASSPRGRLNTEAFF	TGTGCCAGCAGCCCCCGGGGGAGGTTGAACACTGAAGCTTTCTTT	NA	NA	TRBV9	TRBJ1-1
CASSLRGAMNTEAFF	TGTGCCAGCAGCTTGCGCGGGGCAATGAACACTGAAGCTTTCTTT	NA	NA	TRBV5-5	TRBJ1-1
CASSLRPYHAATNEKLFF	TGTGCCAGCAGCTTGCGCCCCTATCATGCCGCAACTAATGAAAAACTGTTTTTT	NA	once	TRBV5-5	TRBJ1-4
CASSQYLGANQPQHF	TGTGCCAGCAGTCAATACCTGGGGGCAAATCAGCCCCAGCATTTT	NA	NA	TRBV7-6	TRBJ1-5
CASSTNRGSATQYF	TGTGCCAGCAGTACAAACAGGGGGAGTGCGACCCAGTACTTC	TRBD1	few	TRBV6-5	TRBJ2-5
CASRAGTGGEKLFF	TGTGCCAGCAGAGCCGGGACAGGGGGTGAAAAACTGTTTTTT	TRBD1	once	TRBV5-6	TRBJ1-4
CASSAGQPMNTEAFF	TGCGCCAGCAGCGCTGGACAGCCCATGAACACTGAAGCTTTCTTT	NA	NA	TRBV5-1	TRBJ1-1
CASTQGNWETQYF	TGTGCCAGCACCCAGGGGAACTGGGAGACCCAGTACTTC	NA	NA	TRBV2	TRBJ2-5
CASSLSRNTEAFF	TGTGCCAGCAGCTTGTCCAGGAACACTGAAGCTTTCTTT	NA	NA	TRBV7-2	TRBJ1-1
CASGQQAGPKNSPLHF	TGTGCTAGTGGTCAACAGGCGGGACCGAAAAATTCACCCCTCCACTTT	NA	NA	TRBV12-5	TRBJ1-6
CASSEQVGNQPQHF	TGTGCCAGCAGTGAACAGGTCGGTAATCAGCCCCAGCATTTT	NA	few	TRBV2	TRBJ1-5
CATSSSRAVGNTIYF	TGTGCCACCAGCAGTTCGAGGGCGGTCGGAAACACCATATATTTT	NA	once	TRBV15	TRBJ1-3
CASSAPNSYEQYF	TGTGCCAGCAGTGCGCCTAACTCCTACGAGCAGTACTTC	NA	once	TRBV2	TRBJ2-7
CASSQLDRGGYGYTF	TGTGCCAGCAGCCAACTCGACAGGGGAGGATATGGCTACACCTTC	TRBD1	NA	TRBV6-5	TRBJ1-2
CASSVAGYSYNEQFF	TGTGCCAGCAGCGTGGCAGGTTACTCCTACAATGAGCAGTTCTTC	NA	NA	TRBV9	TRBJ2-1
CASSSQGYTEAFF	TGTGCCAGCAGTTCCCAGGGGTACACTGAAGCTTTCTTT	NA	few	TRBV6-6	TRBJ1-1
CASSLGQGKDEQYF	TGTGCCAGCAGCCTGGGACAGGGGAAGGACGAGCAGTACTTC	TRBD1	NA	TRBV7-9	TRBJ2-7
CASSVGAGGTGELFF	TGTGCCAGCAGCGTAGGGGCGGGGGGTACCGGGGAGCTGTTTTTT	TRBD2	NA	TRBV9	TRBJ2-2
CASSISPAQARYTF	TGTGCCAGTAGTATTAGTCCAGCCCAAGCGCGCTACACCTTC	NA	NA	TRBV19	TRBJ1-2
CASSLGKNTEAFF	TGTGCCAGCAGCCTCGGGAAGAACACTGAAGCTTTCTTT	NA	NA	TRBV3-1/TRBV3-2	TRBJ1-1